These 20 T cell receptor beta chains were all obtained from the same sample, sequenced in a study of T cell repertoires in cytomegalovirus infection. MiXCR, run by TCRdb on the reads, gives a single entry per CDR3 protein. The table lists about 310,000 distinct CDR3 sequences, about a sixth of them singletons, with 12% in the top ten. Sequenced input: PBMCs. Receptor source: a human donor in good health (CMV status not recorded). Some clones in this sample may be carry-over from other donors' samples.

This clonotype has only a few counts. The chain links TRBV20-1 to TRBJ1-1; TRBD1 aligns across 11 bases. The CDR3 has 13 amino acids. Germline CDR1 is DFQATT and CDR2 is SNEGSKA (reference sequence). Trimming removed 4 bases from V and 8 bases from J; junction bases left unmatched: 6. The CDR3 DNA follows: TGCAGTGCTACTAGGACAGGGGGCGCCGAAGCTTTCTTT. Amino acid sequence: CSATRTGGAEAFF.

The table lists this clonotype with a few counts. A much larger clone lies one base from this, so it may be a read error. The chain couples TRBV7-2 to TRBJ2-3; D unresolved. V lost 3 bases and J 4 bases, leaving 8 bases between the germline ends. This CDR3 is 13 amino acids long. CDR1 is SGHTA, CDR2 FQGNSA, per germline. Written as DNA, the CDR3 is TGTGCCAGCAGCTTCGGCGTGGCAGATACGCAGTATTTT. It codes for CASSFGVADTQYF.

The genes are TRBV18 and TRBJ1-4; no reliable D call. Germline V CDR1 and CDR2: KGHSH, LQKENI. This CDR3 contains 13 residues. V shed 3 bases and J shed 8 bases, with 10 bases lying between them. The CDR3 DNA reads TGTGCCAGCTCACCCCAACCCTGGGAAAAACTGTTTTTT. Amino acids: CASSPQPWEKLFF.

The chain recombines TRBV10-3 with TRBJ2-5; 8 bases fit TRBD1. This CDR3 is 14 amino acids long. Trimming cost V 10 bases and J 5 bases; bases outside gene matches: 12. Germline V lookup: CDR1 ENHRY, CDR2 SYGVKD. In DNA, the CDR3 is TGTGCCACCAGCGGGTGGACAGGGTGGGAGACCCAGTACTTC. Amino acids: CATSGWTGWETQYF.

V and J are TRBV12-3 or TRBV12-4 and TRBJ1-2; 7 nucleotides match TRBD1. The CDR3 totals 16 residues. Trimming took 3 bases from V and 8 from J; bases not matched to a gene: 15. The CDR3 DNA follows: TGTGCCAGCAGTTTCGCAGGGGCTTCTGACAGGGCCGGCTACACCTTC. This translates into CASSFAGASDRAGYTF.

The rearrangement links TRBV28 to TRBJ2-3, with D hard to call. There are 12 residues in the CDR3. CDR1 is MDHEN, CDR2 SYDVKM, per germline. Trimming pared 2 bases from V and 6 bases from J, leaving 6 bases between. CDR3 DNA sequence: TGTGCCAGCAGTTTAGGTATGGATACGCAGTATTTT. Encoded protein: CASSLGMDTQYF. Combining the CDR3 with reference TRBV28 and TRBJ2-3 gives the whole variable domain DVKVTQSSRYLVKRTGEKVFLECVQDMDHENMFWYRQDPGLGLRLIYFSYDVKMKEKGDIPEGYSVSREKKERFSLILESASTNQTSMYLCASSLGMDTQYFGPGTRLTVL.

V usage is TRBV20-1 and J usage is TRBJ2-1; D might be TRBD2 (6 bases). The germline V gene encodes CDR1 DFQATT and CDR2 SNEGSKA (reference sequence). The CDR3 loop spans 15 amino acids. V was cut by 0 bases and J by 2 bases, with 11 bases left in between. The CDR3 DNA sequence: TGCAGTGCTAGAGAGTGGGGGGTTGCCTACAATGAGCAGTTCTTC. Translation: CSAREWGVAYNEQFF.

This clonotype was picked up many times. For the CDR3, the DNA is TGTGCCAGCAGCTTTTATCCCCAAAGAAATGAAAAACTGTTTTTT. It specifies CASSFYPQRNEKLFF. The V call is TRBV7-2, the J call TRBJ1-4, with no clear D. Trimming took 3 bases from V and 5 from J, leaving 13 bases between them. Germline assignment: CDR1 SGHTA and CDR2 FQGNSA. The CDR3 is 15 residues long.

This clonotype was counted at least ten times. The chain has TRBV4-1 and TRBJ1-5; D is uncertain. V lost 1 base and J 1 base, leaving 8 bases between the germline ends. This CDR3 is 15 amino acids long. Germline CDR1 reads MGHRA; CDR2 reads YSYEKL. The CDR3 DNA is TGCGCCAGCAGCCAAGCTCGGCTGAGCAATCAGCCCCAGCATTTT. This codes for CASSQARLSNQPQHF.

V gene TRBV6-5 combines with J gene TRBJ2-1; TRBD1 is a possible D gene (5 bases). Trimming pared 4 bases from V and 9 bases from J, leaving 19 bases between. CDR3 length equals 15 residues. Germline CDR1 and CDR2: MNHEY and SVGAGI. The CDR3, as DNA: TGTGCCAGCAGTTCCTCCAGGGCCGGACCCCCTGAGCAGTTCTTC. The encoded protein is CASSSSRAGPPEQFF.

Only a few counts were recorded for this clonotype. V gene TRBV20-1 combines with J gene TRBJ1-2, with a tentative D call TRBD1 (6 bases). The germline V and J ends were trimmed by 0 bases and 4 bases, with 15 bases remaining between them. The germline gives CDR1 DFQATT, CDR2 SNEGSKA (reference sequence). The CDR3 runs 15 residues. The CDR3 coding sequence is TGCAGTGCTAGAGATCTGGCAGGGGAGAGCTATGGCTACACCTTC. Translated, it gives CSARDLAGESYGYTF.

Ten or more counts support this clonotype. CDR3 DNA sequence: TGTGCCAGCAGTGGGGCAGCAGGGAAGGTAAACACTGAAGCTTTCTTT. It specifies CASSGAAGKVNTEAFF. The chain couples TRBV7-9 to TRBJ1-1; a weak D match, TRBD1 (5 bases). Germline values: CDR1 SEHNR, CDR2 FQNEAQ (reference sequence). The CDR3 extends over 16 amino acids. V lost 6 bases, J lost 2 bases, and 19 bases lay in between.

This clonotype was detected many times. The gene calls are TRBV4-3 and TRBJ2-5; D may correspond to TRBD1 or TRBD2 (6 bases each). The V end lost 0 bases, the J end lost 7 bases, and 30 bases lay between the germline ends. CDR1 LGHNA and CDR2 YSLEER come from the germline V gene. CDR3 length: 20 residues. CDR3 loop: CASSQEGGRQFPLESVTQYF. CDR3 in DNA: TGCGCCAGCAGCCAAGAAGGGGGGCGGCAGTTCCCTTTGGAGAGTGTGACCCAGTACTTC.

In its sample, this clonotype was seen a few times. This sequence joins TRBV5-8 and TRBJ2-3; maybe TRBD1 (6 bases). This CDR3 is built from 12 residues. Trimming cost V 2 bases and J 9 bases, with 10 bases left between them. Germline V gives CDR1 SGHTS, CDR2 YDEGEE. CDR3 loop: CASSFSGTTQYF. The CDR3 bases are TGTGCCAGCAGCTTTTCCGGGACAACGCAGTATTTT. Filled out from reference TRBV5-8 and TRBJ2-3, the complete variable domain reads EAGVTQSPTHLIKTRGQQATLRCSPISGHTSVYWYQQALGLGLQFLLWYDEGEERNRGNFPPRFSGRQFPNYSSELNVNALELEDSALYLCASSFSGTTQYFGPGTRLTVL.

The rearrangement uses TRBV19 and TRBJ1-2, with TRBD1 as a possible D gene (5 bases). The ends were cut back, 9 bases at V and 7 bases at J, with 18 bases in the middle. This CDR3 has 13 amino acids. CDR1 LNHDA and CDR2 SQIVND come from the germline V gene (reference sequence). The CDR3 nucleotides are TGTGCCAGCCTAAACGGAACTGGGGCTGGCTACACCTTC. It translates to CASLNGTGAGYTF. The entire variable domain, with the rest obtained from reference TRBV19 and TRBJ1-2, is as follows: DGGITQSPKYLFRKEGQNVTLSCEQNLNHDAMYWYRQDPGQGLRLIYYSQIVNDFQKGDIAEGYSVSREKKESFPLTVTSAQKNPTAFYLCASLNGTGAGYTFGSGTRLTVV.

This clonotype showed up just a few times. This chain uses TRBV27 with TRBJ1-2; the D gene is possibly TRBD1 (6 bases). Germline-derived CDR1 and CDR2 are MNHEY and SMNVEV (reference sequence). This CDR3 has 12 amino acids. V lost 6 bases, J lost 3 bases, and 8 bases lay in between. For the CDR3, the DNA is TGTGCCAGCAGGGACAGTTACTATGGCTACACCTTC. It yields the protein CASRDSYYGYTF.

This clonotype was observed at least ten times. The chain recombines TRBV5-6 with TRBJ2-6; D is undetermined. Germline V gene sequence: CDR1 SGHDT, CDR2 YYEEEE. V lost 0 bases, J lost 0 bases, and 19 bases lay in between. The CDR3 sequence is 20 residues long. The CDR3 region has the DNA TGTGCCAGCAGCTTGGATGACTGGGAAACTCTTTACTCTGGGGCCAACGTCCTGACTTTC. This gives the protein CASSLDDWETLYSGANVLTF.

CDR3 in amino acids: CSARDFSSYNEQFF. The CDR3 region has the DNA TGCAGTGCTAGAGATTTCAGCTCCTACAATGAGCAGTTCTTC. The V and J genes are TRBV20-1 and TRBJ2-1; D uncertain. CDR3 size: 14 residues. The germline V and J ends were trimmed by 0 bases and 0 bases, with 6 bases remaining between them. Germline V lookup: CDR1 DFQATT, CDR2 SNEGSKA (reference sequence).

This clonotype was found a few times. The chain couples TRBV2 to TRBJ2-3, with D perhaps matching TRBD1 (6 bases). Between the trimmed V and J ends, which lost 6 bases and 0 bases, there was a span of 16 bases. CDR1 is SNHLY and CDR2 is FYNNEI in the germline V gene. This CDR3 is 16 amino acids long. The CDR3 is CASSAPWQGSTDTQYF. DNA for the CDR3: TGTGCCAGCAGCGCGCCGTGGCAGGGGAGCACAGATACGCAGTATTTT.

This clonotype was picked up many times. The gene calls are TRBV20-1 and TRBJ1-4; TRBD1 agrees at 7 bases. CDR3 length: 12 residues. Germline V lookup: CDR1 DFQATT, CDR2 SNEGSKA (reference sequence). V shed 1 base and J 10 bases; nucleotides not matched to a gene: 3. The CDR3: CSARGQGGKLFF. The CDR3 DNA reads TGCAGTGCTAGAGGCCAGGGGGGAAAACTGTTTTTT.